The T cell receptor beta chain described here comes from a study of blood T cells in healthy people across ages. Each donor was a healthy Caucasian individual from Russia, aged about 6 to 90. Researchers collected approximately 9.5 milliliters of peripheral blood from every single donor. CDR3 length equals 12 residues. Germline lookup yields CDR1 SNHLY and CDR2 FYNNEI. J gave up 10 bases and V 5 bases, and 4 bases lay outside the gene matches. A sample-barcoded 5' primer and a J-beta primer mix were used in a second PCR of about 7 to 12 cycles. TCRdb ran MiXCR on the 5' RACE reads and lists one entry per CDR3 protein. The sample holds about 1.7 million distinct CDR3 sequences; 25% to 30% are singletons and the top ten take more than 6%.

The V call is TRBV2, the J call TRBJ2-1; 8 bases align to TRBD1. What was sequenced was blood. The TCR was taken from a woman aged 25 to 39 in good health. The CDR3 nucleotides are TGTGCCAGCAGTAGGACAGGGAGGGAGCAGTTCTTC. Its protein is CASSRTGREQFF.